This T cell receptor beta chain is drawn from a study of T cells in localized non-small cell lung cancer. Libraries were prepared by immunoSEQ multiplex PCR; TCRdb keeps only in-frame clonotypes and omits some of them. The sample has about 40,000 clones, 90% to 95% seen once. Only one count was recorded for this clone. The CDR3 spans 14 residues. Germline trimming cut 6 bases from V and 4 bases from J; bases unmatched to any gene: 5. Germline CDR1 is MNHEY and CDR2 is SMNVEV (reference sequence). The source is a woman between 35 and 70 years old with stage II lung adenocarcinoma. The chain combines TRBV27 with TRBJ1-2, with 10 bases fitting TRBD1. Sample: PBMCs, taken before any cancer treatment. CDR3 bases: TGTGCCAGCAGGGGACAGGGGAAGGCCTATGGCTACACCTTC. Its translation is CASRGQGKAYGYTF.